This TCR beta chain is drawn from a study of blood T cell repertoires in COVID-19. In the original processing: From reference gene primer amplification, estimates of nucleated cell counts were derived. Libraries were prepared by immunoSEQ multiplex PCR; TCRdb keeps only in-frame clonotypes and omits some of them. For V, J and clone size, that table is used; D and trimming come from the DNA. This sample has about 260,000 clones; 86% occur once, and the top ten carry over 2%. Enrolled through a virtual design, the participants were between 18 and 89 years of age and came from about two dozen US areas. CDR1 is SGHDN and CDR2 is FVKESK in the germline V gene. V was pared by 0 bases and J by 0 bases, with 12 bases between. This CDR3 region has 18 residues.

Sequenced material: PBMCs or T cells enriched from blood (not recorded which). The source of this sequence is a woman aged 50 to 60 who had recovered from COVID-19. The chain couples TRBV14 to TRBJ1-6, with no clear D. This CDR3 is CASSQDILGSSYNSPLHF. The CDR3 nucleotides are TGTGCCAGCAGCCAAGATATACTAGGAAGCTCCTATAATTCACCCCTCCACTTT. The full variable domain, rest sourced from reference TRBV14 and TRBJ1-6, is EAGVTQFPSHSVIEKGQTVTLRCDPISGHDNLYWYRRVMGKEIKFLLHFVKESKQDESGMPNNRFLAERTGGTYSTLKVQPAELEDSGVYFCASSQDILGSSYNSPLHFGNGTRLTVT.